This record covers a single T cell receptor beta chain. This specimen comes from a study of immune evolution from preneoplasia to lung adenocarcinoma. Repertoires were generated with immunoSEQ multiplex PCR, while TCRdb's copy carries only in-frame clones and drops some. The sample includes 2,000 to 2,500 clones, approximately 80% seen only once; the top ten take about 5.4%. CDR1 is MDHEN and CDR2 is SYDVKM in the germline V gene. The V and J ends lost 6 bases and 4 bases, in that order; junction bases with no gene match: 6. CDR3 length: 15 residues. The sample comprised FFPE invasive lung adenocarcinoma tissue. The chain carries TRBV28 and TRBJ1-5; TRBD1 matches at 10 bases. This sequence originates from a person between 60 and 80 years old with invasive lung adenocarcinoma. Here the CDR3 reads CASSRDRGGNQPQHF. The CDR3 region has the DNA TGTGCCAGCAGCCGGGACAGGGGAGGGAATCAGCCCCAGCATTTT.